This is a list of T cell receptor beta chains from one sample in a study of T-cell memory formation after mild COVID-19. TCRdb processed the 5' RACE reads anew with MiXCR; each CDR3 protein has one entry. The sample carries under 200,000 distinct CDR3 sequences, 10% to 15% recorded once. Specimen: PBMCs or a T cell subset sorted from them (not recorded which). Receptor source: a young man who had mild COVID-19 (a few samples of this study predate the infection). Cell type and time point are not known. The CDR3 runs from the conserved cysteine through the conserved F or W. Fields, in order: D gene, J gene, clone size, V gene, CDR3 DNA, CDR3 protein. The D gene is left open where the match is weak. The size of a clone is reported for some rows only, either as once, few or many, or as a class for expanded clones.

D gene: NA; J gene: TRBJ2-3; clone size: NA; V gene: TRBV10-3; CDR3 DNA: TGTGCCATCAGTGAGTCGAACGGCGGACGCACAGATACGCAGTATTTT; CDR3 protein: CAISESNGGRTDTQYF
D gene: NA; J gene: TRBJ1-4; clone size: NA; V gene: TRBV12-3/TRBV12-4; CDR3 DNA: TGTGCCAGCAGGTACAGAGCAACTAATGAAAAACTGTTTTTT; CDR3 protein: CASRYRATNEKLFF
D gene: NA; J gene: TRBJ1-1; clone size: many; V gene: TRBV20-1; CDR3 DNA: TGCAGTGCTAGGCCCGGAGGGGCAAACACTGAAGCTTTCTTT; CDR3 protein: CSARPGGANTEAFF
D gene: TRBD2; J gene: TRBJ2-1; clone size: few; V gene: TRBV11-2; CDR3 DNA: TGTGCCAGCAGGAGACTAGCGGACTCCTACAATGAGCAGTTCTTC; CDR3 protein: CASRRLADSYNEQFF
D gene: NA; J gene: TRBJ2-2; clone size: many; V gene: TRBV12-3/TRBV12-4; CDR3 DNA: TGTGCCAGCAGTCCGTACCGGGAGCTGTTTTTT; CDR3 protein: CASSPYRELFF
D gene: NA; J gene: TRBJ2-7; clone size: few; V gene: TRBV30; CDR3 DNA: TGTGCCTGGGGGCGAGGGGACCTCTACGAGCAGTACTTC; CDR3 protein: CAWGRGDLYEQYF
D gene: NA; J gene: TRBJ1-5; clone size: few; V gene: TRBV12-3/TRBV12-4; CDR3 DNA: TGTGCCAGCAGTTTTCGGGGGAGCAATCAGCCCCAGCATTTT; CDR3 protein: CASSFRGSNQPQHF
D gene: TRBD1; J gene: TRBJ1-2; clone size: few; V gene: TRBV6-2/TRBV6-3; CDR3 DNA: TGTGCCAGCACGTTCGGACAGGGTGTTGGCTACACCTTC; CDR3 protein: CASTFGQGVGYTF
D gene: NA; J gene: TRBJ2-1; clone size: NA; V gene: TRBV7-3; CDR3 DNA: TGTGCCAGCAGCCCCTCGCGGGATACCGGTGAGCAGTTCTTC; CDR3 protein: CASSPSRDTGEQFF
D gene: NA; J gene: TRBJ2-3; clone size: few; V gene: TRBV4-2; CDR3 DNA: TGTGCCAGCAGCCAATCGGGAAGGGGGGCGAGCACAGATACGCAGTATTTT; CDR3 protein: CASSQSGRGASTDTQYF
D gene: NA; J gene: TRBJ2-3; clone size: few; V gene: TRBV20-1; CDR3 DNA: TGCAGTGCTTCGGATAGGATCGGTCCCACAGATACGCAGTATTTT; CDR3 protein: CSASDRIGPTDTQYF
D gene: TRBD2; J gene: TRBJ2-2; clone size: few; V gene: TRBV5-1; CDR3 DNA: TGCGCCAGCAGCTTGAGGCTAGCGGCCTCCGGGGAGCTGTTTTTT; CDR3 protein: CASSLRLAASGELFF
D gene: NA; J gene: TRBJ2-3; clone size: many; V gene: TRBV4-1; CDR3 DNA: TGCGCCACCACCGGGGACGGGTACTTCAGCACAGATACGCAGTATTTT; CDR3 protein: CATTGDGYFSTDTQYF
D gene: NA; J gene: TRBJ2-5; clone size: many; V gene: TRBV7-2; CDR3 DNA: TGTGCCAGCAGCGTCGGGCAGGACCAAGAGACCCAGTACTTC; CDR3 protein: CASSVGQDQETQYF
D gene: TRBD1; J gene: TRBJ1-5; clone size: NA; V gene: TRBV20-1; CDR3 DNA: TGCAGTGCTAGAGGGGACAGAGTAAATCAGCCCCAGCATTTT; CDR3 protein: CSARGDRVNQPQHF
D gene: TRBD1; J gene: TRBJ2-1; clone size: NA; V gene: TRBV12-3/TRBV12-4; CDR3 DNA: TGTGCCAGCAGGCAGCAAGGGGGCCAGAAGCAGTTCTTC; CDR3 protein: CASRQQGGQKQFF
D gene: NA; J gene: TRBJ2-1; clone size: NA; V gene: TRBV3-1; CDR3 DNA: TGTGCCAGCAGCCAAGCGGTCTTC; CDR3 protein: CASSQAVF
D gene: TRBD1; J gene: TRBJ2-5; clone size: NA; V gene: TRBV7-2; CDR3 DNA: TGTGCCAGCAGCTCCACAGGGGGCCGAGAGACCCAGTACTTC; CDR3 protein: CASSSTGGRETQYF
D gene: TRBD1; J gene: TRBJ2-1; clone size: few; V gene: TRBV7-3; CDR3 DNA: TGTGCCAGCAGCCGAGACAGGGCAAGTATCAATGAGCAGTTCTTC; CDR3 protein: CASSRDRASINEQFF